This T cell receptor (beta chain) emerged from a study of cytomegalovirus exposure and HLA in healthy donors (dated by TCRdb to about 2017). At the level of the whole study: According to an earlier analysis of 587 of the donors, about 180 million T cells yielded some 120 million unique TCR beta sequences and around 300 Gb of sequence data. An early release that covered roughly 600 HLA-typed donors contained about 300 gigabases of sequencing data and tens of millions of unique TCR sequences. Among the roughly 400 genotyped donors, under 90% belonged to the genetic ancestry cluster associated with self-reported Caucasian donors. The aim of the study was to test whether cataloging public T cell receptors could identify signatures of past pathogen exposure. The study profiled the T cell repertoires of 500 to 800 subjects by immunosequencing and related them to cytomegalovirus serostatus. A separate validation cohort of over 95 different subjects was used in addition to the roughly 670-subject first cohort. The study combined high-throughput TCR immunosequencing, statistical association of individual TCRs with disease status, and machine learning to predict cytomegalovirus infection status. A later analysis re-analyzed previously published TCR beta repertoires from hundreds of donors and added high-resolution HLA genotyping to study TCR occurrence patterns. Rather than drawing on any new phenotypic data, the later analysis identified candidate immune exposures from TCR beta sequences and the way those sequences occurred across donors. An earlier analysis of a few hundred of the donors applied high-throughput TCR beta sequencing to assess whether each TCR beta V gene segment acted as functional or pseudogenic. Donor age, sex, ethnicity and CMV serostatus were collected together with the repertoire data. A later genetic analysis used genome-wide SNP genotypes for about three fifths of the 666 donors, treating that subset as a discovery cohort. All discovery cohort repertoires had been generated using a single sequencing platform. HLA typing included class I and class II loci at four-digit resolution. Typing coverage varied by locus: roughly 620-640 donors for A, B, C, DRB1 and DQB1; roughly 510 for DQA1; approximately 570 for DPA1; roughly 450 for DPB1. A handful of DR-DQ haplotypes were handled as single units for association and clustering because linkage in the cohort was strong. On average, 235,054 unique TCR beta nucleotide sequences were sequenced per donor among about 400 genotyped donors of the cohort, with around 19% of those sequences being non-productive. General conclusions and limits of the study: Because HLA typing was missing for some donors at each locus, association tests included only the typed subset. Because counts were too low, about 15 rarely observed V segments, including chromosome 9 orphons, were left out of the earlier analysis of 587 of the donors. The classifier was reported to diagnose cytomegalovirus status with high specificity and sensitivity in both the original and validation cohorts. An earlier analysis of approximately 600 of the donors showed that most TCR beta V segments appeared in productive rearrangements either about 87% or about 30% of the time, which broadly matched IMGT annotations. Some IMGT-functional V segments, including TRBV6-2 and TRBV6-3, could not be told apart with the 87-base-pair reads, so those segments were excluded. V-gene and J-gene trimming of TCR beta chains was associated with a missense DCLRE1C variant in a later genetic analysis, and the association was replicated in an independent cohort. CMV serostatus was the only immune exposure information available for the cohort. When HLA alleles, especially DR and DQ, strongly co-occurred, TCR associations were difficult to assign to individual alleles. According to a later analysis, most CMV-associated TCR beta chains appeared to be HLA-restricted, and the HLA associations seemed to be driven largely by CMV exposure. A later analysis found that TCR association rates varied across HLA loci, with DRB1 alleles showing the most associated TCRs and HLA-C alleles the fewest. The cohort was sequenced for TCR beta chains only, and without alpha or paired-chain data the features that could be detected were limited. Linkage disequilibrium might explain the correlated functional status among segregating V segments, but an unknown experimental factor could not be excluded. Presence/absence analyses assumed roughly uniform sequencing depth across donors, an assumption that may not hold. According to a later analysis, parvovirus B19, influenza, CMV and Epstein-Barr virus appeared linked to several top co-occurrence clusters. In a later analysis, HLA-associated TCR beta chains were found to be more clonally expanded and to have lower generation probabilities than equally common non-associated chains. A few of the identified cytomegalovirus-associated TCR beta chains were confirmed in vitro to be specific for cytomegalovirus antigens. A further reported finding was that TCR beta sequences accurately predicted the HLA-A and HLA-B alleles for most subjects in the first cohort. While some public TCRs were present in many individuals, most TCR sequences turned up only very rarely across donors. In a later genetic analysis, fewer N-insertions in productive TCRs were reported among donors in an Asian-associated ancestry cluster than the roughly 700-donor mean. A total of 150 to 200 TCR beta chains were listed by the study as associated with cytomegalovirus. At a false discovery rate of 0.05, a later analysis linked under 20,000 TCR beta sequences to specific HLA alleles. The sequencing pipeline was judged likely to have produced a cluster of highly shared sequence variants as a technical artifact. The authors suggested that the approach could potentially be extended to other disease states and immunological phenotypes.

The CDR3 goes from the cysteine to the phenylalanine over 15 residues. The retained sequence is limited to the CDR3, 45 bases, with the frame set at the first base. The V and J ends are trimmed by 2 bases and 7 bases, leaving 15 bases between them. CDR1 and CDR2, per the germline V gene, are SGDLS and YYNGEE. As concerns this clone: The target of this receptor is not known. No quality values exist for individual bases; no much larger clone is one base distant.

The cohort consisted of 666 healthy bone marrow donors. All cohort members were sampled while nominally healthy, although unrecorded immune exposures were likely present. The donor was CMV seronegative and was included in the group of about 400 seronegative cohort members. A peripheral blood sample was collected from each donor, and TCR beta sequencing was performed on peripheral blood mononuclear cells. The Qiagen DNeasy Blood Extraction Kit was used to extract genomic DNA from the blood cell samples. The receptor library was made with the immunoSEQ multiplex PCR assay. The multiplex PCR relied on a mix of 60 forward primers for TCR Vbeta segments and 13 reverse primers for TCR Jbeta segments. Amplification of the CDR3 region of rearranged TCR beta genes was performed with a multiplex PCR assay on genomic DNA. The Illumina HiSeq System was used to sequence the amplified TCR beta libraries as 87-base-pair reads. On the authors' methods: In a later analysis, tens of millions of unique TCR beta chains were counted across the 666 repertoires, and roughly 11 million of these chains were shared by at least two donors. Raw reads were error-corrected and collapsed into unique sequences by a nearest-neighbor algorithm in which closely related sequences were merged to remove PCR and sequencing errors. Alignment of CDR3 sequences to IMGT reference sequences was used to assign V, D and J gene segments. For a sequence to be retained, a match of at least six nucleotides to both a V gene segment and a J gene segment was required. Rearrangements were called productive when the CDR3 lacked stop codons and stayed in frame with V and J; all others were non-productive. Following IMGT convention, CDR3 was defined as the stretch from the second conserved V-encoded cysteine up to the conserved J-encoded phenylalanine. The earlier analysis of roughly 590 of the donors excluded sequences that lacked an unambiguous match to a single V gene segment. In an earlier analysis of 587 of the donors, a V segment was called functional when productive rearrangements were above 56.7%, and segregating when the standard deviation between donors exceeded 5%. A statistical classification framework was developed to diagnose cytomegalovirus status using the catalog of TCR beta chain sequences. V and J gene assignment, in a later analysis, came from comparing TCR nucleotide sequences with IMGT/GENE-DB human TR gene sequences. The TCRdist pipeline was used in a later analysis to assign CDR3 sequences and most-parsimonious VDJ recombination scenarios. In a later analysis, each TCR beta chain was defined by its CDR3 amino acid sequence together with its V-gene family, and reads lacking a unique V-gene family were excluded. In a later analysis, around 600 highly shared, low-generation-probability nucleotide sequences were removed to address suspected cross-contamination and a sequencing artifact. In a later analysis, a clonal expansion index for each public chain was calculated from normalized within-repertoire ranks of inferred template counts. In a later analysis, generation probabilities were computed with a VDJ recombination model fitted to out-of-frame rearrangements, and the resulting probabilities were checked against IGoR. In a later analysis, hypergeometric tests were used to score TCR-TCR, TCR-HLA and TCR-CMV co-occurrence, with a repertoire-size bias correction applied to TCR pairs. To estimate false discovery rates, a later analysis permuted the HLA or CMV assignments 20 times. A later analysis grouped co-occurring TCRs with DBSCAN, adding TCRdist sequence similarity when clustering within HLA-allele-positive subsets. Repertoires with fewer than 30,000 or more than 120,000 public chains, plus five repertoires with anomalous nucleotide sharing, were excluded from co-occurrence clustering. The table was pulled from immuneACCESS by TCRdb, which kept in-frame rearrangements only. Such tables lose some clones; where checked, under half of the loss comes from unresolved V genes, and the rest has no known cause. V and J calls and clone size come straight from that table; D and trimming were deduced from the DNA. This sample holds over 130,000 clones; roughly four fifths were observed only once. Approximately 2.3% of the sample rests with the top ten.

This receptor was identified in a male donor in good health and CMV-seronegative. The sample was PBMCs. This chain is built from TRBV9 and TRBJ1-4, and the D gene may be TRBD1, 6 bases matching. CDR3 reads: CASSVDQGGGEKLFF. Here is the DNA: TGTGCCAGCAGCGTCGACCAAGGGGGTGGTGAAAAACTGTTTTTT.